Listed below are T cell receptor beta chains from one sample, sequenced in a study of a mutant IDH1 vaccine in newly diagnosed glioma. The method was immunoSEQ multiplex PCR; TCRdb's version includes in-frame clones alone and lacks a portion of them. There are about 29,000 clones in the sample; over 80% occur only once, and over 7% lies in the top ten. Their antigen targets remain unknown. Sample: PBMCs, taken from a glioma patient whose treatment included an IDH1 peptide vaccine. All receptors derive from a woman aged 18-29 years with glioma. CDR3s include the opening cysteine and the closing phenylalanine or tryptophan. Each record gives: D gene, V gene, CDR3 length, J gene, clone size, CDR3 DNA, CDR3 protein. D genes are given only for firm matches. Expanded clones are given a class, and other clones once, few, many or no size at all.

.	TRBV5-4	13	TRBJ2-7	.	TGTGCCAGCAGCTCCGGATCCTCGGGGGAGCAGTACTTC	CASSSGSSGEQYF
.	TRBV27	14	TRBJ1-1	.	TGTGCCAGCAGTTTTTTAGGCCCCGAGGCTGAAGCTTTCTTT	CASSFLGPEAEAFF
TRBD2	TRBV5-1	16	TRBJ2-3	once	TGCGCCAGCAGCTTATTACTAGCGGGAGCTGCAGATACGCAGTATTTT	CASSLLLAGAADTQYF
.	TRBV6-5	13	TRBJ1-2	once	TGTGCCAGCAGTTACGTGGAGGGCGATGGCTACACCTTC	CASSYVEGDGYTF
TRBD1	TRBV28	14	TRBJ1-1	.	TGTGCCAGCAGTCCGGGACAGACTTACACTGAAGCTTTCTTT	CASSPGQTYTEAFF
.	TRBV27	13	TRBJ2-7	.	TGTGCCAGCAGTTTCACGGACGGGAACGAGCAGTACTTC	CASSFTDGNEQYF
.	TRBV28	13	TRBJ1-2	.	TGTGCCAGTTCTCAAGGCAGGGCCTATGGCTACACCTTC	CASSQGRAYGYTF
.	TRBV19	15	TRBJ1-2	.	TGTGCCAGTAGTCCCGCCGGCGGAGGGGACTATGGCTACACCTTC	CASSPAGGGDYGYTF
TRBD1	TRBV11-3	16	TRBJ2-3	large	TGTGCCAGCAGCCCGACGGTCGGGACAGGGGCAGATACGCAGTATTTT	CASSPTVGTGADTQYF
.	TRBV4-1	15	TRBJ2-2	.	TGCGCCAGCAGCCAGTTAGACAGTCCCTTGGGAGAGCTGTTTTTT	CASSQLDSPLGELFF
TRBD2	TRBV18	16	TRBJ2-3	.	TGTGCCAGCTCACCACGAGCGGGAGGAGCCACAGATACGCAGTATTTT	CASSPRAGGATDTQYF
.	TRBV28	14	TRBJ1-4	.	TGTGCCAGCAGCATTATTGCATCCGGGGAAAAACTGTTTTTT	CASSIIASGEKLFF
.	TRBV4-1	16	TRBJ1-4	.	TGCGCCAGCAGCCAAGGTTATGGGAGGACTAATGAAAAACTGTTTTTT	CASSQGYGRTNEKLFF
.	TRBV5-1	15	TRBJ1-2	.	TGCGCCAGCAGCTTCGATGCACAGTTATCCTATGGCTACACCTTC	CASSFDAQLSYGYTF
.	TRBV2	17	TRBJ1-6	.	TGTGCCAGCAGTGTTTCCTGGGAAGGCTCCTATAATTCACCCCTCCACTTT	CASSVSWEGSYNSPLHF
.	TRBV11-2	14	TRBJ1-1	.	TGTGCCAGCAGCTTATACGAAGGTGGTGCTGAAGCTTTCTTT	CASSLYEGGAEAFF
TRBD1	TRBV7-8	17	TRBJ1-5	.	TGTGCCAGCAGCTCTGGGACAGGGGGCACCCACAATCAGCCCCAGCATTTT	CASSSGTGGTHNQPQHF
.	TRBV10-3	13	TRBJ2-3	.	TGTGCCATCAGTGAGCCTCGCACAGATACGCAGTATTTT	CAISEPRTDTQYF
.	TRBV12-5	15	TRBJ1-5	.	TGTGCTAGTGGTCCGCCCAGGGAGGGGGGTCAGCCCCAGCATTTT	CASGPPREGGQPQHF
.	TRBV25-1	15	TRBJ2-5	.	TGTGCTCGGGGGTTCGACAGCCCAGAGGGGAAGACCCAGTACTTC	CARGFDSPEGKTQYF
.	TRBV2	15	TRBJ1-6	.	TGTGCCAGCAGTGTATATGAACAGGGACATTCACCCCTCCACTTT	CASSVYEQGHSPLHF
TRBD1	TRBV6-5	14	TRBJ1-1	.	TGTGCCAGCAAACCCGGGACAGAGAACACTGAAGCTTTCTTT	CASKPGTENTEAFF
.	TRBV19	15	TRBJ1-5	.	TGTGCCAGTAGTTACCGGGGACGCGGCAATCAGCCCCAGCATTTT	CASSYRGRGNQPQHF
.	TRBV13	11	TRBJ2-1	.	TGTGCCAGCAGCCGTAACAATGAGCAGTTCTTC	CASSRNNEQFF
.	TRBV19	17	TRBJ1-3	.	TGTGCCAGTAGTACTGGGCTACAGTTTGGCTCTGGAAACACCATATATTTT	CASSTGLQFGSGNTIYF
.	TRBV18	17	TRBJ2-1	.	TGTGCCAGCTCATCCAGCAGGGGAGGGGCTGGCTACAATGAGCAGTTCTTC	CASSSSRGGAGYNEQFF
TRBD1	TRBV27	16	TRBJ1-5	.	TGTGCCAGCAGTCCCCTTATAGGGGGCGCCAATCAGCCCCAGCATTTT	CASSPLIGGANQPQHF
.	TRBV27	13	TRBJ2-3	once	TGTGCCAGCAGTTGGCGGAGCACAGATACGCAGTATTTT	CASSWRSTDTQYF
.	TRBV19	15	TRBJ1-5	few	TGTGCCAGTACGGATGGGGGCGCCGGCAATCAGCCCCAGCATTTT	CASTDGGAGNQPQHF
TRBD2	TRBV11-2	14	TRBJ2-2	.	TGTGCCAGCAGTCCGGGACGGGAGGCCGGGGAGCTGTTTTTT	CASSPGREAGELFF
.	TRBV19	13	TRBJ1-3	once	TGTGCCAGTAGCTTACAGGGAAGGGACACCATATATTTT	CASSLQGRDTIYF
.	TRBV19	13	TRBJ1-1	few	TGTGCCAGTAGTATGTCAGAGAACACTGAAGCTTTCTTT	CASSMSENTEAFF
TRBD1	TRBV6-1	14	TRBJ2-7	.	TGTGCCAGCACCCGGGACAGGGTTAACTACGAGCAGTACTTC	CASTRDRVNYEQYF
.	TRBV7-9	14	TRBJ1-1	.	TGTGCCAGCAGCTTAGCCGGCGAGAACACTGAAGCTTTCTTT	CASSLAGENTEAFF
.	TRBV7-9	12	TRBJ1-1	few	TGTGCCAGCAGCTCCGGACCTGGAGTAGCTTTCTTT	CASSSGPGVAFF
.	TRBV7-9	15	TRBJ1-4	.	TGTGCCAGCAGCTTTTGGGATACAACTAATGAAAAACTGTTTTTT	CASSFWDTTNEKLFF
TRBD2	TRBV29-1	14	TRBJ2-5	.	TGCAGCTTCTCAGGACTAGCGGGGTGGGAGACCCAGTACTTC	CSFSGLAGWETQYF
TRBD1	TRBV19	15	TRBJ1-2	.	TGTGCCAGTAGTATAGCGGGGGACAGCAGCTATGGCTACACCTTC	CASSIAGDSSYGYTF
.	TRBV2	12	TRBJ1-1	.	TGTGCCAGAAGGGGAAGCGCTACTGAAGCTTTCTTT	CARRGSATEAFF